A single sample is the source of the 10 T cell receptor beta chains below, sequenced in a study of blood T cell repertoires in COVID-19. Method: immunoSEQ multiplex PCR; TCRdb's copy keeps in-frame clones and lacks some. This table holds under 300,000 clones, almost 90% found once. The material sequenced was peripheral blood. All receptors come from a woman aged 55-75 years with COVID-19, enrolled during active disease.

The V gene is TRBV5-6, the J gene TRBJ2-5; 8 nucleotides align to TRBD1. Germline CDR1 reads SGHDT; CDR2 reads YYEEEE. The CDR3 extends over 15 amino acids. V gave up 4 bases and J gave up 0 bases; unmatched junction bases: 5. CDR3 residues: CASSGTGWNQETQYF. For the CDR3, the DNA is TGTGCCAGCAGCGGGACAGGTTGGAACCAAGAGACCCAGTACTTC.

The gene calls are TRBV29-1 and TRBJ2-7; TRBD2 is a possible D gene (5 bases). Trimming stripped 5 bases from V and 3 bases from J, with 11 bases between. CDR3 length: 12 amino acids. Per germline, CDR1 SQVTM and CDR2 ANQGSEA. CDR3 coding DNA: TGCAGCGTTCGGGAATCAGTCTACGAGCAGTACTTC. Its protein is CSVRESVYEQYF.

This chain connects TRBV9 to TRBJ2-7, with D uncertain. Germline V gene sequence: CDR1 SGDLS, CDR2 YYNGEE. V dropped 0 bases and J dropped 2 bases, with 6 bases sitting between them. The CDR3 sequence is 13 residues long. CDR3 DNA sequence: TGTGCCAGCAGCGTAGGGGCAGCCTACGAGCAGTACTTC. Protein: CASSVGAAYEQYF. Variable domain in full (rest from reference TRBV9 and TRBJ2-7): DSGVTQTPKHLITATGQRVTLRCSPRSGDLSVYWYQQSLDQGLQFLIQYYNGEERAKGNILERFSAQQFPDLHSELNLSSLELGDSALYFCASSVGAAYEQYFGPGTRLTVT.

The chain uses TRBV4-2 and TRBJ2-1, with TRBD2 as a possible D gene (5 bases). This CDR3 has 17 residues. The V end was cut by 3 bases, the J end by 5 bases, with 20 bases between. Germline CDR1 reads LGHNA; CDR2 reads YNFKEQ. CDR3: CASSQRVESPPNNEQFF. The CDR3 region has the DNA TGTGCCAGCAGCCAGAGGGTTGAATCTCCACCAAACAATGAGCAGTTCTTC.

This chain uses TRBV7-9 with TRBJ2-7; D unresolved. The CDR3 contains 15 residues. V was pared by 5 bases and J by 2 bases, with 16 bases between. CDR1 is SEHNR, CDR2 FQNEAQ, per germline (reference sequence). The CDR3 DNA follows: TGTGCCAGCAGCCCCGAGTTGACGACTCCCTACGAGCAGTACTTC. Amino acids: CASSPELTTPYEQYF.

The chain employs TRBV5-1 and TRBJ1-3; 10 bases match TRBD1. From germline, CDR1 is SGHRS and CDR2 YFSETQ. The CDR3 length is 16 residues. V dropped 2 bases and J dropped 1; count of bases not matched to a gene: 3. The CDR3 protein is CASSLGTGVSGNTIYF. As DNA, the CDR3 is TGCGCCAGCAGCTTAGGGACAGGGGTTTCTGGAAACACCATATATTTT.

The chain combines TRBV3-1 (or the pseudogene TRBV3-2) with TRBJ1-2; D not resolved. Trimming took 0 bases from V and 3 from J, leaving 5 bases between them. The CDR3 runs 13 residues. CDR1 is LGHDT, CDR2 YNNKEL, per germline (reference sequence). The CDR3 loop reads CASSQDLYYGYTF. CDR3 sequence (DNA): TGTGCCAGCAGCCAAGACCTCTACTATGGCTACACCTTC.

The chain employs TRBV18 and TRBJ1-5; D unclear. This CDR3 is 15 amino acids long. The germline CDR1 and CDR2 sequences are KGHSH and LQKENI. The V end was cut by 1 base, the J end by 2 bases, with 9 bases between. Here the CDR3 reads CASSPQKRGNQPQHF. CDR3 DNA sequence: TGTGCCAGCTCACCACAGAAGAGGGGCAATCAGCCCCAGCATTTT.

This clone was detected only once. This rearrangement joins TRBV6-5 to TRBJ2-7; 10 bases map to TRBD2. CDR1 is MNHEY, CDR2 SVGAGI, per germline. V shed 0 bases, J shed 5 bases, and the junction held 4 bases outside the gene matches. This CDR3 is 15 amino acids long. CDR3 amino acids: CASSYSLAGGNEQYF. CDR3 DNA: TGTGCCAGCAGTTACTCGTTAGCGGGGGGAAACGAGCAGTACTTC.

This clone was detected a few times. This chain links TRBV7-8 with TRBJ1-4, with a weak D call TRBD1 (6 bases). CDR1 and CDR2 (germline): SGHVS, FQNEAQ. Trimming shortened V by 3 bases and J by 4 bases, and 15 bases separated the two germline ends. The length of the CDR3 is 16 residues. The CDR3 loop reads CASSLFRGLDNEKLFF. The CDR3 nucleotides are TGTGCCAGCAGCTTGTTTAGGGGGTTGGATAATGAAAAACTGTTTTTT. The full variable domain, completed using reference TRBV7-8 and TRBJ1-4, is GAGVSQSPRYKVAKRGQDVALRCDPISGHVSLFWYQQALGQGPEFLTYFQNEAQLDKSGLPSDRFFAERPEGSVSTLKIQRTQQEDSAVYLCASSLFRGLDNEKLFFGSGTQLSVL.